This T cell receptor (beta chain) was identified in a study of PD-L1 blockade in urothelial cancer. Turning to the study itself: At 3 weeks (second dose) and 6 weeks after starting treatment, blood was analyzed.

The time point is: pretreatment peripheral blood. Losses at the gene ends were 6 bases for V and 5 bases for J; bases not matched to a gene: 8. Per the germline V gene, CDR1 is LNHDA and CDR2 is SQIVND (reference sequence). There are 16 residues in the CDR3. The assay was immunoSEQ multiplex PCR, and TCRdb's table has in-frame clones only and misses some. Of tens of thousands of clones listed, approximately 80% are singletons. The sample here was PBMCs, taken around atezolizumab (anti-PD-L1) treatment. The rearrangement links TRBV19 to TRBJ2-3; TRBD2 aligns across 13 bases. The TCR originated in a man older than 75 with urothelial cancer. CDR3 sequence reads: CASSPGLAGRQDTQYF. The DNA of the CDR3 is TGTGCCAGTAGCCCGGGACTAGCGGGACGTCAAGATACGCAGTATTTT.